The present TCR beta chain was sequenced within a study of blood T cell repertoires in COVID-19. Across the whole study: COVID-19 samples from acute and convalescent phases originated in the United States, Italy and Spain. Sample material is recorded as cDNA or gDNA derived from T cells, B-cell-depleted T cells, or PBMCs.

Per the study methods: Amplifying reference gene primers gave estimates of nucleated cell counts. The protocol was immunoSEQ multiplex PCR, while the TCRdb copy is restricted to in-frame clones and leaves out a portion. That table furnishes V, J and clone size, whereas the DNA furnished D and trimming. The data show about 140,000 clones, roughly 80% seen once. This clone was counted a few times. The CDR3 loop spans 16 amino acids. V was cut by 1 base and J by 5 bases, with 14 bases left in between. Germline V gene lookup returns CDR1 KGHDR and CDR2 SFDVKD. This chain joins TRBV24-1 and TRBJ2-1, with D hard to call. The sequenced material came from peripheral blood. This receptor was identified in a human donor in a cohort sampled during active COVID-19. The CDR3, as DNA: TGTGCCACCAGTGATTTACGTGATCCTACCAACAATGAGCAGTTCTTC. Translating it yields CATSDLRDPTNNEQFF.